This T cell receptor beta chain was obtained from a study of TIL therapy for anti-PD-1-resistant metastatic lung cancer. Trimming shortened V by 5 bases and J by 1 base, and 8 bases separated the two germline ends. CDR1 and CDR2 from the germline V gene are SGHAT and FQDESV (reference sequence). The CDR3 runs to 14 residues. The time point is: pre-treatment sample, taken before nivolumab and TIL therapy. The libraries were made with immunoSEQ v3. TCRdb keeps only in-frame clones here, not all; method: immunoSEQ multiplex PCR. Of approximately 57,000 clones in the sample, about 81% were seen once. This clonotype was sampled from a person aged 25-79 years with non-small cell lung cancer. This specimen consisted of blood, obtained at baseline. The chain links TRBV11-1 to TRBJ2-2, with D perhaps TRBD1 or TRBD2 (6 bases each). CDR3 in DNA: TGTGCCAGCAGCGGGGGGCTGAACACCGGGGAGCTGTTTTTT. It encodes CASSGGLNTGELFF.